The 28 T cell receptor beta chains below all came from one sample that was sequenced in a study of blood T cell repertoires in COVID-19. Assay used: immunoSEQ multiplex PCR; TCRdb lists only in-frame clones, some missing. This sample has about 290,000 clones; around 90% occur once, and the top ten carry less than 2%. The sample comprised PBMCs or T cells enriched from blood (not recorded which). These receptors were taken from a woman aged 40 to 50 who had recovered from COVID-19.

This clone appeared once. The rearrangement uses TRBV5-1 and TRBJ1-4, with D hard to call. CDR1 and CDR2 (germline): SGHRS, YFSETQ. Between the trimmed V and J ends, which lost 4 bases and 4 bases, there was a span of 8 bases. The CDR3 runs to 13 residues. The CDR3 loop reads CASSLALNEKLFF. CDR3 DNA: TGCGCCAGCAGCCTGGCCCTTAATGAAAAACTGTTTTTT. The entire variable domain, with the rest obtained from reference TRBV5-1 and TRBJ1-4, is as follows: KAGVTQTPRYLIKTRGQQVTLSCSPISGHRSVSWYQQTPGQGLQFLFEYFSETQRNKGNFPGRFSGRQFSNSRSEMNVSTLELGDSALYLCASSLALNEKLFFGSGTQLSVL.

The chain recombines TRBV5-1 with TRBJ1-1; the D gene is possibly TRBD1 (5 bases). In germline, CDR1 is SGHRS, CDR2 YFSETQ. The CDR3 extends over 12 amino acids. V lost 5 bases, J lost 13 bases, and 18 bases lay in between. The CDR3 DNA sequence: TGCGCCAGCAGGCTGCCGGGACTGGGACTTTTCTTT. The encoded protein is CASRLPGLGLFF.

The chain is built from TRBV5-1 and TRBJ2-3; a possible D gene is TRBD1 (6 bases). This CDR3 is 16 amino acids long. Trimming took 2 bases from V and 4 from J, leaving 17 bases between them. The germline CDR1 and CDR2 sequences are SGHRS and YFSETQ. CDR3 protein: CASSLAGQRGADTQYF. CDR3 sequence (DNA): TGCGCCAGCAGCTTAGCCGGACAGAGGGGCGCAGATACGCAGTATTTT.

This clone was seen more than once but under ten times. The chain has TRBV5-1 and TRBJ1-2; D is perhaps TRBD1 (5 bases). The V end was cut by 2 bases, the J end by 4 bases, with 18 bases between. The CDR3 has 16 amino acids. Per the germline V gene, CDR1 is SGHRS and CDR2 is YFSETQ. The CDR3 is CASSLDTGPATYGYTF. CDR3 bases: TGCGCCAGCAGCTTAGATACAGGCCCCGCGACCTATGGCTACACCTTC.

This clone was found once. The CDR3 bases are TGTGCCAGCAGCCTTTGGGACAGCCAACCGTATGGCTACACCTTC. It translates to CASSLWDSQPYGYTF. The chain joins TRBV9 to TRBJ1-2, with 7 bases aligning to TRBD1. V lost 4 bases and J lost 5; bases outside the gene matches: 11. Germline values: CDR1 SGDLS, CDR2 YYNGEE. The CDR3 covers 15 residues.

The chain is built from TRBV3-1 (or the pseudogene TRBV3-2) and TRBJ1-2; 7 nucleotides match TRBD1. The CDR3 spans 14 residues. CDR1 is LGHDT and CDR2 is YNNKEL in the germline V gene (reference sequence). V lost 4 bases, J lost 6 bases, and 8 bases stayed unmatched. The CDR3 coding sequence is TGTGCCAGCAGCCCCAGACAGGGTGCCCATGGCTACACCTTC. This codes for CASSPRQGAHGYTF.

The chain joins TRBV10-3 to TRBJ2-1; 7 bases match TRBD2. The germline gives CDR1 ENHRY, CDR2 SYGVKD. Trimming at V came to 3 bases and at J to 6 bases, leaving 8 bases not matched to a gene. The CDR3 has 15 amino acids. CDR3 nucleotides: TGTGCCATCAGTGAATGGACTAGTCCGCTCAATGAGCAGTTCTTC. This gives the protein CAISEWTSPLNEQFF.

The gene calls are TRBV6-5 and TRBJ2-7; D perhaps matches TRBD2 (5 bases). The CDR3 loop spans 12 amino acids. The germline gives CDR1 MNHEY, CDR2 SVGAGI. Trimming removed 4 bases from V and 3 bases from J, with 7 bases in between. The CDR3 spells CASSSGVYEQYF. The CDR3 DNA is TGTGCCAGCAGTTCCGGGGTCTACGAGCAGTACTTC.

The V and J genes are TRBV12-3 or TRBV12-4 and TRBJ2-1, with a weak D call TRBD2 (5 bases). V was pared by 8 bases and J by 1 base, with 9 bases between. The CDR3 loop spans 13 amino acids. The CDR3 reads CASWERSYNEQFF. Written as DNA, the CDR3 is TGTGCCAGCTGGGAGAGGTCCTACAATGAGCAGTTCTTC.

Here the CDR3 reads CASSAQTGDQPQHF. The CDR3 region has the DNA TGTGCCAGCAGCGCCCAGACAGGTGATCAGCCCCAGCATTTT. The V gene is TRBV9, the J gene TRBJ1-5; weak D call: TRBD1 (6 bases). The CDR3 runs 14 residues. V lost 3 bases and J 5 bases, leaving 12 bases between the germline ends. Looked up from germline, CDR1 is SGDLS and CDR2 is YYNGEE.

This chain links TRBV5-1 with TRBJ2-7; TRBD2 agrees at 9 bases. This CDR3 has 15 amino acids. V lost 0 bases to trimming and J lost 6 bases; unmatched junction nucleotides: 7. Germline V lookup: CDR1 SGHRS, CDR2 YFSETQ. Here the CDR3 DNA reads TGCGCCAGCAGCTTGGTAGGAGCGGGAGGCTCCGAGCAGTACTTC. This translates into CASSLVGAGGSEQYF. The whole variable domain, filled in from reference TRBV5-1 and TRBJ2-7, reads KAGVTQTPRYLIKTRGQQVTLSCSPISGHRSVSWYQQTPGQGLQFLFEYFSETQRNKGNFPGRFSGRQFSNSRSEMNVSTLELGDSALYLCASSLVGAGGSEQYFGPGTRLTVT.

A remark on this clone: Other DNA sequences of this sample code for an identical CDR3. The chain carries TRBV6-5 and TRBJ1-3; the D is unclear. CDR1 and CDR2 from the germline V gene are MNHEY and SVGAGI. Deletions cut 6 bases from V and 4 bases from J, with 10 bases between. This CDR3 spans 13 amino acids. Written as DNA, the CDR3 is TGTGCCAGCAGCCCAGGAGGAGGAAACACCATATATTTT. This gives the protein CASSPGGGNTIYF.

The chain joins TRBV18 to TRBJ1-5, with D possibly being TRBD1 (5 bases). V lost 5 bases, J lost 3 bases, and 14 bases lay in between. The CDR3 is 15 amino acids. Germline V CDR1 and CDR2: KGHSH, LQKENI. This CDR3 reads CASSGAVATNQPQHF. CDR3 coding DNA: TGTGCCAGCTCAGGGGCAGTTGCGACCAATCAGCCCCAGCATTTT.

This chain connects TRBV30 to TRBJ1-2; the D gene is possibly TRBD1 (5 bases). Germline V gives CDR1 GTSNPN, CDR2 SVGIG (reference sequence). The CDR3 sequence is 16 residues long. Between the trimmed V and J ends, which lost 0 bases and 8 bases, there was a span of 22 bases. The CDR3 bases are TGTGCCTGGAGTGTACCCGGGCCAGGGCTAAGGTCCGGCTACACCTTC. It translates to CAWSVPGPGLRSGYTF.

The rearrangement joins TRBV27 to TRBJ1-1; D remains unclear. The CDR3 is made up of 15 amino acids. Germline CDR1 MNHEY, CDR2 SMNVEV (reference sequence). Trimming removed 6 bases from V and 3 bases from J, with 17 bases in between. This CDR3 reads CASRTHGLPDTEAFF. CDR3 coding DNA: TGTGCCAGCAGGACCCATGGGCTCCCGGACACTGAAGCTTTCTTT.

CDR3 sequence (DNA): TGTGCCTTGACCAAGGGGGTCTACGAGCAGTACTTC. Residues: CALTKGVYEQYF. The chain couples TRBV30 to TRBJ2-7; possibly TRBD1 for D (6 bases). Germline CDR1 reads GTSNPN; CDR2 reads SVGIG (reference sequence). V dropped 7 bases and J dropped 3 bases, with 13 bases sitting between them. This CDR3 contains 12 residues.

J is TRBJ1-3 and V is TRBV3-1 (or the pseudogene TRBV3-2), with TRBD1 as a possible D gene (5 bases). Germline V gene lookup returns CDR1 LGHDT and CDR2 YNNKEL (reference sequence). The V end lost 2 bases, the J end lost 2 bases, and 7 bases lay between the germline ends. The CDR3 is made up of 14 amino acids. The CDR3: CASSQLDTGNTIYF. The DNA of the CDR3 is TGTGCCAGCAGCCAATTGGACACTGGAAACACCATATATTTT.

CDR3 in amino acids: CASSTTSEGETQYF. CDR3 DNA: TGTGCCAGCAGCACGACTAGCGAGGGAGAGACCCAGTACTTC. V is TRBV5-4 and J is TRBJ2-5; 8 bases are a match to TRBD2. The V segment lost 4 bases and the J segment 4 bases; nucleotides outside the gene matches: 6. Germline V CDR1 and CDR2: SGHNT, YYREEE (reference sequence). The CDR3 covers 14 residues.

V is TRBV27 and J is TRBJ2-1; tentatively, D is TRBD1 (6 bases). Germline V lookup: CDR1 MNHEY, CDR2 SMNVEV (reference sequence). The CDR3 is made up of 15 amino acids. V was shortened by 3 bases and J by 0 bases, with 9 bases between the two germline ends. The CDR3: CASSFLQGSYNEQFF. The CDR3 nucleotides read TGTGCCAGCAGTTTCTTACAGGGCTCCTACAATGAGCAGTTCTTC.

The chain employs TRBV24-1 and TRBJ2-1, with TRBD2 matching 7 bases. CDR1 and CDR2 from the germline V gene are KGHDR and SFDVKD. With 6 bases clipped from V and 14 bases from J, the junction kept 3 bases outside the gene matches. This CDR3 has 10 residues. The CDR3 reads CATSPGRKFF. The CDR3 DNA follows: TGTGCCACCAGTCCCGGGAGGAAGTTCTTC.

This clone appeared a single time. The V gene is TRBV19, the J gene TRBJ1-5, with D unclear. The germline gives CDR1 LNHDA, CDR2 SQIVND (reference sequence). This CDR3 contains 14 residues. Trimming took 1 base from V and 7 from J, leaving 11 bases between them. Written as DNA, the CDR3 is TGTGCCAGTAGTATAGTGGGTTCGCGGCAGCCCCAGCATTTT. Amino acids: CASSIVGSRQPQHF.

V is TRBV18 and J is TRBJ2-7; a weak D match, TRBD1 (5 bases). The germline CDR1 and CDR2 sequences are KGHSH and LQKENI. The CDR3 extends over 15 amino acids. V was trimmed by 0 bases and J by 4 bases, leaving 13 bases between them. The CDR3 protein is CASSPPATAPYEQYF. For the CDR3, the DNA is TGTGCCAGCTCACCACCGGCGACAGCCCCATACGAGCAGTACTTC.

The rearrangement joins TRBV5-5 to TRBJ2-3; D remains ambiguous. CDR1 and CDR2 (germline): SGHKS, YYEKEE (reference sequence). This CDR3 is built from 11 residues. Trimming left V 0 bases short and J 6 bases short, with 2 bases between. The CDR3 here is CASSLADTQYF. The CDR3 bases are TGTGCCAGCAGCTTGGCGGATACGCAGTATTTT.

The chain carries TRBV4-2 and TRBJ2-1, with 9 bases matching TRBD2. The J segment lost 4 bases and the V segment lost 2 bases, leaving 3 bases of the junction unmatched. Germline CDR1 is LGHNA and CDR2 is YNFKEQ. The length of the CDR3 is 15 residues. The chain's CDR3 is CASSQQAGGYNEQFF. CDR3 nucleotides: TGTGCCAGCAGCCAACAGGCGGGGGGGTACAATGAGCAGTTCTTC.

On this clone itself: Additional DNA sequences in this sample encode the identical CDR3. J is TRBJ2-1 and V is TRBV9; 13 positions agree with TRBD2. The V segment lost 0 bases and the J segment 7 bases; nucleotides outside the gene matches: 4. Germline CDR1 is SGDLS and CDR2 is YYNGEE. The CDR3 contains 16 residues. The CDR3 spells CASSVEGLAGANEQFF. CDR3 DNA sequence: TGTGCCAGCAGCGTAGAAGGACTAGCGGGAGCAAATGAGCAGTTCTTC.

V and J are TRBV5-1 and TRBJ1-1, with 9 positions matching TRBD1. The germline V gene encodes CDR1 SGHRS and CDR2 YFSETQ. CDR3 length equals 18 residues. With V trimmed by 4 bases and J by 4 bases, 17 bases remained unmatched. The CDR3 loop reads CASSTEPWTGDRSTEAFF. DNA of the CDR3: TGCGCCAGCAGCACGGAACCTTGGACAGGGGATAGGAGCACTGAAGCTTTCTTT.

The chain carries TRBV10-3 and TRBJ1-3; D gene unclear. Deletions cut 0 bases from V and 12 bases from J, with 9 bases between. The CDR3 is made up of 12 amino acids. Germline CDR1 ENHRY, CDR2 SYGVKD. The CDR3 reads CAISESKFYIYF. The CDR3 coding sequence is TGTGCCATCAGTGAGTCGAAATTCTACATATATTTT.

This chain links TRBV7-2 with TRBJ2-7; maybe TRBD1 (5 bases). The germline V gene encodes CDR1 SGHTA and CDR2 FQGNSA. V lost 3 bases and J 2 bases, leaving 17 bases between the germline ends. The CDR3 loop spans 16 amino acids. The CDR3: CASSFSILTVPYEQYF. The DNA of the CDR3 is TGTGCCAGCAGCTTCTCCATCCTGACAGTCCCCTACGAGCAGTACTTC.